This paragraph reports one T cell receptor beta chain. These data come from a study of control samples from healthy donors and cancer patients. Germline V gene data show CDR1 as MNHNS and CDR2 as SASEGT. This CDR3 is 14 amino acids long. With V trimmed by 5 bases and J by 7 bases, 6 bases remained unmatched. Only in-frame clones appear in the TCRdb table, and some are missing; sequencing was by immunoSEQ multiplex PCR. The profile shows under 150,000 clones, 85% to 95% of them singletons. This chain joins TRBV6-1 and TRBJ1-5, with 9 positions matching TRBD1. This clonotype originated in a man aged 25-40 years in good health. Material: blood. The CDR3 sequence is CASSFGQGNQPQHF. DNA of the CDR3: TGTGCCAGCAGTTTCGGACAGGGGAACCAGCCCCAGCATTTT.